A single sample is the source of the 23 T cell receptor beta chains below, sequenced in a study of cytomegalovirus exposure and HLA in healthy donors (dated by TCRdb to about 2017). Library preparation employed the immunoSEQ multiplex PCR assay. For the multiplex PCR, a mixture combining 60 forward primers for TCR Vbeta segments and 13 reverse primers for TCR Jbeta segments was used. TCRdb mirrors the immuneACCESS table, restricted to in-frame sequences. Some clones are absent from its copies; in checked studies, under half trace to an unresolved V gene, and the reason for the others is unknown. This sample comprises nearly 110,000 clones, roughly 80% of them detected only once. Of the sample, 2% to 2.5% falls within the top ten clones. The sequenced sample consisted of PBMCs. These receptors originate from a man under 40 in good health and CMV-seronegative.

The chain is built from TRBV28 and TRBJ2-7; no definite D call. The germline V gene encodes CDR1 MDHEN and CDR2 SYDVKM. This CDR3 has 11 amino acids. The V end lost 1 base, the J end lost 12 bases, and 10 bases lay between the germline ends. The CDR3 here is CASSLSRPLYF. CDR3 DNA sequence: TGTGCCAGCAGTTTATCCCGTCCACTGTACTTC.

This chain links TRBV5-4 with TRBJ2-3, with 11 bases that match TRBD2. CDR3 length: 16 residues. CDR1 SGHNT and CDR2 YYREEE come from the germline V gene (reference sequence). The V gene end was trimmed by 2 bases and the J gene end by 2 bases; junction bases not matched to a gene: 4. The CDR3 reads CASSFVAGGVTDTQYF. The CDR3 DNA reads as TGTGCCAGCAGCTTCGTAGCGGGGGGGGTCACAGATACGCAGTATTTT.

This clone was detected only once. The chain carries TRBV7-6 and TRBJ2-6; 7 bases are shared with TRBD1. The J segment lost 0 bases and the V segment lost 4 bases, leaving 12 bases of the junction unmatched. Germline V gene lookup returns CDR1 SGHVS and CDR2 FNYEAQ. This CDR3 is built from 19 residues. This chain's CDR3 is CASSSPLEGQPSGANVLTF. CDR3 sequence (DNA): TGTGCCAGCAGCTCGCCCCTCGAGGGACAGCCCTCTGGGGCCAACGTCCTGACTTTC.

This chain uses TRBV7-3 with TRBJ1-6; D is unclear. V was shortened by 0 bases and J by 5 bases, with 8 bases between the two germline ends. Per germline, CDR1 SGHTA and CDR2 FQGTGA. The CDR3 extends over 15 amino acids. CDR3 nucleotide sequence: TGTGCCAGCAGCTTAACGTTTACAGATAATTCACCCCTCCACTTT. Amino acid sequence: CASSLTFTDNSPLHF.

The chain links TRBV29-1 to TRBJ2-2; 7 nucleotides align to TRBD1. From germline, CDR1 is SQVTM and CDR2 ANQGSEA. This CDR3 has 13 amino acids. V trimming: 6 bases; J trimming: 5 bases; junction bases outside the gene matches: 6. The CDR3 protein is CSVTTGMTGELFF. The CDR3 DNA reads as TGCAGCGTGACGACAGGGATGACCGGGGAGCTGTTTTTT.

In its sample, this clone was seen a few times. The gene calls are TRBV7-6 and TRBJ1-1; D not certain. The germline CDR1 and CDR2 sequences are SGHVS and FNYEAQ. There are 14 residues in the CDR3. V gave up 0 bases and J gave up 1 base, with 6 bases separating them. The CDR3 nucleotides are TGTGCCAGCAGCTTAGCCCCCAGGAACACTGAAGCTTTCTTT. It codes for CASSLAPRNTEAFF. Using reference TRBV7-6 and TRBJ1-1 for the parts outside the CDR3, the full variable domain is GAGVSQSPRYKVTKRGQDVALRCDPISGHVSLYWYRQALGQGPEFLTYFNYEAQQDKSGLPNDRFSAERPEGSISTLTIQRTEQRDSAMYRCASSLAPRNTEAFFGQGTRLTVV.

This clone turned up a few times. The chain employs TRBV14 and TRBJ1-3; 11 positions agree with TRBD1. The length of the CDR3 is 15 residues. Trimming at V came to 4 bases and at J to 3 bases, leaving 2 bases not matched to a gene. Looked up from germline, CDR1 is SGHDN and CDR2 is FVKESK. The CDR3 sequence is CASSPGTGGGNTIYF. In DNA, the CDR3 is TGTGCCAGCAGCCCCGGGACAGGGGGTGGAAACACCATATATTTT.

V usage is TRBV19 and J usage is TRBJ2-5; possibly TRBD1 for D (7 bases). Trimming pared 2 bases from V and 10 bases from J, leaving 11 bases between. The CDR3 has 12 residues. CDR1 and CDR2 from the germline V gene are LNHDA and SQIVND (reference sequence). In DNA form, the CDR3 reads TGTGCCAGTAGTATACAGGGGGAGGACCAGTACTTC. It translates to CASSIQGEDQYF.

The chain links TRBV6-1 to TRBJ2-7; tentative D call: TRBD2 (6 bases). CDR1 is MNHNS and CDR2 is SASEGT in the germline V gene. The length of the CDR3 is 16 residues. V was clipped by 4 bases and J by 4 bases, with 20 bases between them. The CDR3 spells CASSGLSGVGSYEQYF. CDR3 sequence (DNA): TGTGCCAGCAGTGGACTTTCGGGAGTCGGAAGTTACGAGCAGTACTTC.

The CDR3: CASSPLDRVMNTEAFF. CDR3 nucleotide sequence: TGTGCCAGCTCACCACTGGACAGGGTCATGAACACTGAAGCTTTCTTT. The rearrangement uses TRBV18 and TRBJ1-1; 8 bases are a match to TRBD1. V gave up 1 base and J gave up 0 bases; unmatched junction bases: 4. Per the germline V gene, CDR1 is KGHSH and CDR2 is LQKENI. CDR3 length equals 16 residues.

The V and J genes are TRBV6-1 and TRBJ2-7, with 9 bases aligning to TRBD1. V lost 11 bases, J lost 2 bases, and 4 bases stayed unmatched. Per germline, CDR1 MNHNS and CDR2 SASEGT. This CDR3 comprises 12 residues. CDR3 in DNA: TGTGCCGGGGGGACAGGGCCCTACGAGCAGTACTTC. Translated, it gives CAGGTGPYEQYF.

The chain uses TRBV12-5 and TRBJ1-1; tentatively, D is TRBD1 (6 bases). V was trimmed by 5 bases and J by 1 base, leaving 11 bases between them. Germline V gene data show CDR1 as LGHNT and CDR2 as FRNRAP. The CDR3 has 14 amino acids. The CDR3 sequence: CASGLTGWNTEAFF. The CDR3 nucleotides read TGTGCTAGTGGTCTGACAGGTTGGAACACTGAAGCTTTCTTT. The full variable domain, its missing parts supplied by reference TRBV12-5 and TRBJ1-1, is DARVTQTPRHKVTEMGQEVTMRCQPILGHNTVFWYRQTMMQGLELLAYFRNRAPLDDSGMPKDRFSAEMPDATLATLKIQPSEPRDSAVYFCASGLTGWNTEAFFGQGTRLTVV.

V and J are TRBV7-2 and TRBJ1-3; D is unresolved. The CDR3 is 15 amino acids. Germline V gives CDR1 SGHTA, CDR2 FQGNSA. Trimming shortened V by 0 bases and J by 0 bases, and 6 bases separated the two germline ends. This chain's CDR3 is CASSLARDSGNTIYF. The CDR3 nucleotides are TGTGCCAGCAGCTTAGCTCGGGACTCTGGAAACACCATATATTTT.

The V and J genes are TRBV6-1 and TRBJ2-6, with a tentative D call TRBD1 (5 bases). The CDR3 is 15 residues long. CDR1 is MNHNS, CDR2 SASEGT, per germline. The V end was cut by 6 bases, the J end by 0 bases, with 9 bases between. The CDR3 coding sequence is TGTGCCAGCAGGGACACCTACTCTGGGGCCAACGTCCTGACTTTC. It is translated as CASRDTYSGANVLTF.

CDR3 in amino acids: CASSEAQGQYNQPQHF. Written as DNA, the CDR3 is TGTGCCAGCAGTGAGGCCCAAGGACAGTACAATCAGCCCCAGCATTTT. The rearrangement links TRBV6-1 to TRBJ1-5, with TRBD1 as a possible D gene (6 bases). Germline V gene sequence: CDR1 MNHNS, CDR2 SASEGT. The V end was cut by 3 bases, the J end by 3 bases, with 15 bases between. The CDR3 sequence is 16 residues long.

CDR3 region: CASSLYRGGDTEAFF. The CDR3 DNA is TGCGCCAGCAGCCTCTACAGGGGGGGTGACACTGAAGCTTTCTTT. V is TRBV5-1 and J is TRBJ1-1; the match to TRBD1 covers 8 bases. This CDR3 region has 15 residues. Trimming cost V 4 bases and J 3 bases; bases outside gene matches: 8. Germline-derived CDR1 and CDR2 are SGHRS and YFSETQ.

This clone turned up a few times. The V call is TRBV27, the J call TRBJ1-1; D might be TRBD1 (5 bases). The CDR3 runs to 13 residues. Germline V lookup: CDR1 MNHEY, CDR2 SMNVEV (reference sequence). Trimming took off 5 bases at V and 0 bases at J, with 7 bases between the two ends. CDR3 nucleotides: TGTGCCAGCAGTCAGGGATTGAACACTGAAGCTTTCTTT. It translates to CASSQGLNTEAFF.

The CDR3 is CASSQTPEVGPQYF. The CDR3 DNA reads TGTGCCAGCAGCCAGACTCCCGAGGTGGGGCCCCAGTACTTC. The genes are TRBV7-2 and TRBJ2-5, with D perhaps TRBD1 (5 bases). This CDR3 spans 14 amino acids. The V gene's germline CDR1 is SGHTA and CDR2 FQGNSA. Trimming pared 5 bases from V and 9 bases from J, leaving 19 bases between.

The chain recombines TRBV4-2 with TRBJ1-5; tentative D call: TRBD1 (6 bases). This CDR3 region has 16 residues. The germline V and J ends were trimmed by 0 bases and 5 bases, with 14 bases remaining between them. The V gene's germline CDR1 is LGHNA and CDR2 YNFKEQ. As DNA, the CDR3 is TGTGCCAGCAGCCAAGATACGGGGGGGGGCCATCAGCCCCAGCATTTT. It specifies CASSQDTGGGHQPQHF.

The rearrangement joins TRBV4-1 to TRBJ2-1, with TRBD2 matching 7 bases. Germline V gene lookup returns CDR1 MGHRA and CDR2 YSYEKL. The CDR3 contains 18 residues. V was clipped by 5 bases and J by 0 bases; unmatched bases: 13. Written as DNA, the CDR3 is TGCGCCAGCAGCGGCGGCGGCCCGGGCGGGAGCTCCTACAATGAGCAGTTCTTC. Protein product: CASSGGGPGGSSYNEQFF.

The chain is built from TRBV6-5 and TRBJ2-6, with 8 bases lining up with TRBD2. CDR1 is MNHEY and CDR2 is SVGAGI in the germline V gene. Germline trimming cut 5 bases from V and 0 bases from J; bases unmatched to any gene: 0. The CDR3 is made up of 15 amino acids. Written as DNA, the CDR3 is TGTGCCAGCAGTAGCGGGAGCTCTGGGGCCAACGTCCTGACTTTC. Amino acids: CASSSGSSGANVLTF.

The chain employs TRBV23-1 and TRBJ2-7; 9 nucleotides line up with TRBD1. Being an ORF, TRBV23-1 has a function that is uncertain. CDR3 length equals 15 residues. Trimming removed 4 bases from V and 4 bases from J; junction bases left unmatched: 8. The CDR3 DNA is TGCGCCAGCAGTCTCCGGGACAGGGAAGGGTACGAGCAGTACTTC. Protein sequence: CASSLRDREGYEQYF.

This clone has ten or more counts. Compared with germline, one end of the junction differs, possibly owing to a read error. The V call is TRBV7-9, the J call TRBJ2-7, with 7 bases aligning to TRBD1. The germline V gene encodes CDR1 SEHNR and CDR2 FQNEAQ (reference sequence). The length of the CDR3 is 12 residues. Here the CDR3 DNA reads TGTGCCAGCAGCGTAAACGACAGGGTTTGGGACTTC. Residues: CASSVNDRVWDF. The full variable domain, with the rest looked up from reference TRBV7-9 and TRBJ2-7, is DTGVSQNPRHKITKRGQNVTFRCDPISEHNRLYWYRQTLGQGPEFLTYFQNEAQLEKSRLLSDRFSAERPKGSFSTLEIQRTEQGDSAMYLCASSVNDRVWDFGPGTRLTVT.